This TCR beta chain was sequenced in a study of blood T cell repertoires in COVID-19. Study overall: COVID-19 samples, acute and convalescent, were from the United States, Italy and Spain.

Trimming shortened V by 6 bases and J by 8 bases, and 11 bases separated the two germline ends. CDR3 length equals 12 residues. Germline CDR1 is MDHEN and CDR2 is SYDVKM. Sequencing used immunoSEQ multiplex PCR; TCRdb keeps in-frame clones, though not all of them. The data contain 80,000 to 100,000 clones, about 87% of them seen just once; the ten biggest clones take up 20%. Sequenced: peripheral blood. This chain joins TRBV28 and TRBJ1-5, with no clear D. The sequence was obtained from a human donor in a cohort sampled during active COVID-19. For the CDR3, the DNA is TGTGCCAGCAGAGTAGAGATGGAGCCCCAGCATTTT. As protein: CASRVEMEPQHF.